This TCR beta chain was documented in a study of T cells after yellow fever vaccination. TCRdb processed the 5' RACE reads anew with MiXCR; each CDR3 protein has one entry. The sample includes some 350,000 distinct CDR3 sequences, about 4% seen only once; the top ten take around 24%. This CDR3 region has 12 residues. Germline V lookup: CDR1 DFQATT, CDR2 SNEGSKA (reference sequence). Trimming removed 3 bases at V and 3 bases at J, with 9 bases between. Sample: PBMCs, taken 5 days after the yellow fever booster vaccination. The rearrangement links TRBV20-1 to TRBJ2-7, with a possible D match to TRBD1 (5 bases). The sequence came from a man aged 18 to 35 who received the YFV17D yellow fever vaccine. The CDR3 nucleotides read TGCAGTGCTAGGGAAGACAGCTACGAGCAGTACTTC. Translated: CSAREDSYEQYF.